This TCR beta chain is from a study of cytomegalovirus exposure and HLA in healthy donors. Findings and limits, study-wide: In a later analysis, a genetic analysis reported fewer productive-TCR N-insertions in an Asian-associated ancestry cluster than the cohort average. It was likely that a cluster of highly shared sequence variants was a sequencing artifact.

The table lists this clone with a count of one. Its antigen is undetermined. The study ran its PCR with 60 Vbeta and 13 Jbeta primers. Libraries were prepared by immunoSEQ multiplex PCR; TCRdb keeps only in-frame clonotypes and omits some of them. The sample has about 94,000 clones, over 65% seen once; the top ten hold roughly 3.9%. Unrecorded immune exposure was likely among donors, who were nominally healthy when sampled. CDR3 length: 15 residues. V was clipped by 2 bases and J by 4 bases; unmatched bases: 4. Germline loops: CDR1 SGHAT, CDR2 FQNNGV. This receptor was taken from a man aged 25-45 years in good health and CMV-seronegative. Sequencing used PBMCs. This sequence joins TRBV11-2 and TRBJ2-3; 9 bases map to TRBD2. The CDR3 is CASSLRGGAPDTQYF. In nucleotides, the CDR3 is TGTGCCAGCAGCTTACGCGGGGGGGCCCCAGATACGCAGTATTTT. Combining the CDR3 with reference TRBV11-2 and TRBJ2-3 gives the whole variable domain EAGVAQSPRYKIIEKRQSVAFWCNPISGHATLYWYQQILGQGPKLLIQFQNNGVVDDSQLPKDRFSAERLKGVDSTLKIQPAKLEDSAVYLCASSLRGGAPDTQYFGPGTRLTVL.